These 30 T cell receptor beta chains came from one sample sequenced in a study of blood T cells in healthy people across ages. A second PCR of 7 to 11 cycles used a sample-barcoded 5' primer and a J-beta primer mix. TCRdb passed the 5' RACE reads through MiXCR, listing each CDR3 protein once. The sample holds 1.5 million to 2 million distinct CDR3 sequences, just under 50% seen once. The source material was blood. Receptors were obtained from a woman in her thirties or forties in good health.

This clonotype showed up just once. This sequence joins TRBV6-2 or TRBV6-3 and TRBJ2-7; tentatively, D is TRBD1 or TRBD2 (5 bases each). The CDR3 contains 12 residues. The germline gives CDR1 MNHEY, CDR2 SVGEGT. The V and J ends lost 6 bases and 9 bases respectively, with 15 bases between them. In DNA form, the CDR3 reads TGTGCCAGCAGCGTCGGACGGGGCATGCAGTACTTC. It codes for CASSVGRGMQYF.

The CDR3 coding sequence is TGTGCCAGCAGACCCGGACAGGGGACGAGGGGTGAAGCTTTCTTT. It encodes CASRPGQGTRGEAFF. This chain joins TRBV7-9 and TRBJ1-1; 9 bases are shared with TRBD1. The V and J ends lost 6 bases and 7 bases, in that order; junction bases with no gene match: 12. This CDR3 is built from 15 residues. Germline values: CDR1 SEHNR, CDR2 FQNEAQ (reference sequence).

This clonotype has only a few counts. The CDR3 loop reads CASSSGTLREETQYF. The CDR3 bases are TGCGCCAGCAGCTCCGGGACTCTAAGGGAAGAGACCCAGTACTTC. The gene calls are TRBV5-1 and TRBJ2-5, with D tentatively TRBD2 (6 bases). V was pared by 3 bases and J by 3 bases, with 15 bases between. Germline lookup yields CDR1 SGHRS and CDR2 YFSETQ. This CDR3 comprises 15 residues.

The gene calls are TRBV6-5 and TRBJ2-1; D is unclear. In germline, CDR1 is MNHEY, CDR2 SVGAGI. This CDR3 is built from 15 residues. V lost 2 bases and J 7 bases, leaving 15 bases between the germline ends. This chain's CDR3 is CASSYADGTVNEQFF. The CDR3 region has the DNA TGTGCCAGCAGTTACGCGGACGGTACGGTAAATGAGCAGTTCTTC.

This clonotype came up a few times. The chain couples TRBV7-2 to TRBJ2-5; 7 bases fit TRBD1. Germline V gene data show CDR1 as SGHTA and CDR2 as FQGNSA. The CDR3 has 14 amino acids. Trimming took 1 base from V and 6 from J; bases not matched to a gene: 5. Here the CDR3 reads CASSLDRGRQTQYF. Written as DNA, the CDR3 is TGTGCCAGCAGCTTAGACAGGGGCAGACAGACCCAGTACTTC.

Note on this clonotype: The junction differs from germline at one of its ends, possibly a read error. The rearrangement links TRBV25-1 to TRBJ1-1; D uncertain. CDR1 is MGHDK and CDR2 is SYGVNS in the germline V gene. CDR3 length: 12 residues. The DNA for the CDR3 is TGTGCCAGCAGTGAGAGTAACAATGAAGCTTTCTTT. Protein sequence: CASSESNNEAFF.

The chain links TRBV6-5 to TRBJ2-1; 13 bases fit TRBD2. Matching the DNA end better, TRBJ2-7 makes the J call doubtful. The CDR3 has 16 amino acids. Germline CDR1 reads MNHEY; CDR2 reads SVGAGI. For the CDR3, the DNA is TGTGCCAGCAGACGACCGACTAGCGGGGGGATCAATGAGCAGTACTTC. This gives the protein CASRRPTSGGINEQYF.

This chain links TRBV18 with TRBJ2-7; no clear D gene. The CDR3 sequence is 13 residues long. The germline gives CDR1 KGHSH, CDR2 LQKENI. The V gene lost 6 bases and the J gene lost 4 bases, with 13 bases spanning the gap. CDR3 nucleotides: TGTGCCAGCTCCACAACATCAAATTACGAGCAGTACTTC. Protein sequence: CASSTTSNYEQYF.

CDR3 in amino acids: CSALTGREETQYF. The CDR3 region has the DNA TGCAGTGCTCTTACAGGGCGTGAGGAGACCCAGTACTTC. This chain joins TRBV20-1 and TRBJ2-5, with a tentative D call TRBD1 (6 bases). This CDR3 has 13 residues. Germline loops: CDR1 DFQATT, CDR2 SNEGSKA (reference sequence). The ends were cut back, 5 bases at V and 5 bases at J, with 15 bases in the middle.

In DNA form, the CDR3 reads TGTGCCAGCAGTGATCGGGACAGGGTCTTAGGGAATGAGCAGTTCTTC. This translates into CASSDRDRVLGNEQFF. The chain recombines TRBV6-1 with TRBJ2-1; 9 bases agree with TRBD1. J was trimmed by 7 bases and V by 3 bases; bases with no gene match: 10. The CDR3 is 16 residues long. CDR1 MNHNS and CDR2 SASEGT come from the germline V gene.

The chain couples TRBV4-1 to TRBJ2-5, with 7 bases lining up with TRBD2. V shed 0 bases and J 11 bases; nucleotides not matched to a gene: 15. CDR1 MGHRA and CDR2 YSYEKL come from the germline V gene. The CDR3 has 16 amino acids. The CDR3 sequence: CASSQEAGVNYNEQYF. The CDR3 nucleotides are TGCGCCAGCAGCCAAGAGGCGGGGGTCAACTACAATGAGCAGTACTTC.

In this sample, this clonotype turned up a few times. The chain combines TRBV5-5 with TRBJ2-7; D call uncertain. The CDR3 has 14 amino acids. V lost 1 base to trimming and J lost 6 bases, with 14 bases between them. CDR1 is SGHKS, CDR2 YYEKEE, per germline (reference sequence). Written as DNA, the CDR3 is TGTGCCAGCAGCTTGATCGGTTTGGCGTCCGAGCAGTACTTC. Its protein product is CASSLIGLASEQYF.

The rearrangement uses TRBV5-5 and TRBJ1-6; 9 bases align to TRBD1. V trimming: 1 base; J trimming: 9 bases; junction bases outside the gene matches: 11. The CDR3 covers 17 residues. Looked up from germline, CDR1 is SGHKS and CDR2 is YYEKEE (reference sequence). The CDR3 region is CASSLIFIRDRASPLHF. CDR3 nucleotides: TGTGCCAGCAGCTTGATCTTCATCCGGGACAGGGCTTCACCCCTCCACTTT.

The chain carries TRBV2 and TRBJ1-6; D unresolved. CDR1 and CDR2 (germline): SNHLY, FYNNEI. Trimming removed 3 bases at V and 8 bases at J, with 8 bases between. This CDR3 comprises 13 residues. The CDR3 loop reads CASSDLPYSPLHF. The CDR3 DNA reads as TGTGCCAGCAGTGATCTACCCTATTCACCCCTCCACTTT.

Remarks on this clonotype: This sequence may be a read error, since a much larger clone differs from it by one base. The V and J genes are TRBV28 and TRBJ2-1, with unresolved D. The CDR3 contains 11 residues. The ends were cut back, 4 bases at V and 10 bases at J, with 8 bases in the middle. The germline V gene has CDR1 MDHEN and CDR2 SYDVKM. The CDR3 loop reads CASSYGEEQFF. DNA of the CDR3: TGTGCCAGCAGTTATGGTGAAGAGCAGTTCTTC.

This clonotype turned up a few times. The V gene is TRBV7-8, the J gene TRBJ2-1, with 12 bases identical to TRBD2. The V gene's germline CDR1 is SGHVS and CDR2 FQNEAQ. This CDR3 is 15 amino acids long. Trimming took 1 base from V and 10 from J; bases not matched to a gene: 5. CDR3: CASSLGLAGGPEQFF. CDR3 in DNA: TGTGCCAGCAGCTTAGGGCTAGCGGGGGGGCCCGAGCAGTTCTTC.

The chain links TRBV5-1 to TRBJ1-4; TRBD1 matches at 11 bases. The CDR3 runs to 19 residues. After removal of 4 bases from V and 0 bases from J, the junction contained 11 bases not matched to a gene. In germline, CDR1 is SGHRS, CDR2 YFSETQ. CDR3 in DNA: TGCGCCAGCAGCGGAGCCGGGACAGGGGGGATATCAACTAATGAAAAACTGTTTTTT. Its protein is CASSGAGTGGISTNEKLFF.

As DNA, the CDR3 is TGTGCCAGCAGACCCCAAAGGACGGCCCTCACTGAAGCTTTCTTT. Translating gives CASRPQRTALTEAFF. The genes are TRBV6-5 and TRBJ1-1, with D unclear. Germline loops: CDR1 MNHEY, CDR2 SVGAGI. This CDR3 region has 15 residues. V was pared by 6 bases and J by 4 bases, with 18 bases between.

This clonotype was seen once. The chain recombines TRBV7-2 with TRBJ1-2; TRBD1 matches at 7 bases. V gave up 6 bases and J gave up 1 base; unmatched junction bases: 14. The CDR3 contains 17 residues. In germline, CDR1 is SGHTA, CDR2 FQGNSA. CDR3 sequence reads: CASRPTGTVVFNYGYTF. CDR3 DNA sequence: TGTGCCAGCAGACCGACCGGGACAGTCGTCTTTAACTATGGCTACACCTTC.

This chain joins TRBV5-1 and TRBJ1-1; 9 bases are shared with TRBD1. Germline CDR1 is SGHRS and CDR2 is YFSETQ. The V and J ends lost 0 bases and 5 bases, in that order; junction bases with no gene match: 5. The CDR3 has 15 amino acids. DNA of the CDR3: TGCGCCAGCAGCTTGGATAGGGACAGGGCAACTGAAGCTTTCTTT. Protein sequence: CASSLDRDRATEAFF. Full variable domain (outside the CDR3, taken from reference TRBV5-1 and TRBJ1-1): KAGVTQTPRYLIKTRGQQVTLSCSPISGHRSVSWYQQTPGQGLQFLFEYFSETQRNKGNFPGRFSGRQFSNSRSEMNVSTLELGDSALYLCASSLDRDRATEAFFGQGTRLTVV.

J is TRBJ2-3 and V is TRBV6-4; 11 bases fit TRBD2. Germline V gene data show CDR1 as MRHNA and CDR2 as SNTAGT. This CDR3 spans 15 amino acids. With 3 bases clipped from V and 3 bases from J, the junction kept 2 bases outside the gene matches. CDR3 protein: CASSELAGATDTQYF. DNA for the CDR3: TGTGCCAGCAGTGAACTAGCGGGGGCGACAGATACGCAGTATTTT.

This clonotype was seen more than once but under ten times. The genes are TRBV12-3 or TRBV12-4 and TRBJ2-5; 9 nucleotides match TRBD1. The CDR3 has 17 amino acids. The junction had 8 bases not matched to a gene; V was cut back by 2 bases and J by 1 base. In nucleotides, the CDR3 is TGTGCCAGCAGTTTAAAAGGACAGGGGCGTCCCCAAGAGACCCAGTACTTC. Translated: CASSLKGQGRPQETQYF.

The chain is built from TRBV7-3 and TRBJ1-1, with 9 bases fitting TRBD1. CDR3 size: 14 residues. V shed 2 bases, J shed 3 bases, and the junction held 1 base outside the gene matches. CDR1 and CDR2 (germline): SGHTA, FQGTGA. The CDR3 nucleotides read TGTGCCAGCAGCTTAGGGACAGGGTACACTGAAGCTTTCTTT. Translating it yields CASSLGTGYTEAFF.

This clonotype has only a few counts. The rearrangement uses TRBV28 and TRBJ2-1; 8 bases are a match to TRBD1. There are 13 residues in the CDR3. Germline CDR1 reads MDHEN; CDR2 reads SYDVKM. CDR3 nucleotide sequence: TGTGTCATACTCGGGACAGGAGACAATGAGCAGTTCTTC. This codes for CVILGTGDNEQFF.

This clonotype has only a few counts. The chain combines TRBV6-6 with TRBJ2-5; D is unclear. V was clipped by 6 bases and J by 1 base, with 9 bases between them. The CDR3 has 13 amino acids. Germline CDR1 MNHNY, CDR2 SVGAGI (reference sequence). The CDR3 DNA reads as TGTGCCAGCAGAGATCCGGCCCAAGAGACCCAGTACTTC. It specifies CASRDPAQETQYF.

V is TRBV18 and J is TRBJ2-3, with TRBD2 matching over 9 bases. Germline CDR1 reads KGHSH; CDR2 reads LQKENI. The ends lost 1 base at V and 8 bases at J; junction bases unmatched: 4. The CDR3 covers 14 residues. CDR3 residues: CASSPQGLAGTQYF. The CDR3 bases are TGTGCCAGCTCACCACAGGGACTAGCTGGTACGCAGTATTTT.

This clonotype has only a few counts. The genes are TRBV20-1 and TRBJ2-7; a weak D match, TRBD2 (6 bases). The V gene lost 7 bases and the J gene lost 2 bases, with 9 bases spanning the gap. CDR1 and CDR2 from the germline V gene are DFQATT and SNEGSKA (reference sequence). The CDR3 totals 11 residues. CDR3 loop: CSVAVPYEQYF. In nucleotides, the CDR3 is TGCAGTGTAGCGGTGCCCTACGAGCAGTACTTC.

This clonotype came up a few times. The rearrangement links TRBV18 to TRBJ2-7, with 7 bases lining up with TRBD2. CDR1 and CDR2 from the germline V gene are KGHSH and LQKENI. CDR3 length: 16 residues. V was pared by 3 bases and J by 3 bases, with 11 bases of the junction left unmatched. The CDR3: CASSPLGAGFNYEQYF. The CDR3 DNA reads as TGTGCCAGCTCACCCCTAGGAGCGGGGTTCAACTACGAGCAGTACTTC.

J is TRBJ2-6 and V is TRBV6-2 or TRBV6-3; no firm D call. V dropped 6 bases and J dropped 3 bases, with 9 bases sitting between them. The CDR3 extends over 14 amino acids. CDR1 MNHEY and CDR2 SVGEGT come from the germline V gene. The CDR3 bases are TGTGCCAGCAGAACCATAAGTGGGGCCAACGTCCTGACTTTC. Residues: CASRTISGANVLTF.

This clonotype was counted once. The chain combines TRBV20-1 with TRBJ1-2; 10 positions match TRBD1. The J segment lost 4 bases and the V segment lost 8 bases, leaving 10 bases of the junction unmatched. Germline-derived CDR1 and CDR2 are DFQATT and SNEGSKA (reference sequence). The length of the CDR3 is 14 residues. CDR3 DNA: TGCAGTCGCTCCGGGACAGGGGCTCTCTATGGCTACACCTTC. Translation: CSRSGTGALYGYTF.